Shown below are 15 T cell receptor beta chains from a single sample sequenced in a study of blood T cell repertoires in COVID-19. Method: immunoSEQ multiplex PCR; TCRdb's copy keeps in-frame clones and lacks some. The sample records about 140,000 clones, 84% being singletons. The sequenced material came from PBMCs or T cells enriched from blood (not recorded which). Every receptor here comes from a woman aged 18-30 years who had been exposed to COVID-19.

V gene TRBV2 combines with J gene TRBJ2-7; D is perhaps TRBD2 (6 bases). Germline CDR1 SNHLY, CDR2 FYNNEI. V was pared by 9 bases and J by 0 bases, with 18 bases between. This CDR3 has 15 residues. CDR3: CASKYLASASYEQYF. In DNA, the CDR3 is TGTGCCAGTAAATATCTAGCGTCAGCCTCCTACGAGCAGTACTTC. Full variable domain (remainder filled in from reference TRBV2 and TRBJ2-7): EPEVTQTPSHQVTQMGQEVILRCVPISNHLYFYWYRQILGQKVEFLVSFYNNEISEKSEIFDDQFSVERPDGSNFTLKIRSTKLEDSAMYFCASKYLASASYEQYFGPGTRLTVT.

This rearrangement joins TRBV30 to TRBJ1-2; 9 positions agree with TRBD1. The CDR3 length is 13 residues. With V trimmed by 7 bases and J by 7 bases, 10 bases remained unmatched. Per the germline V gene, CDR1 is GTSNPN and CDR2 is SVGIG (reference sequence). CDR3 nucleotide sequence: TGTGCCTTTGACAGGGGGAGGAAAACTGGCTACACCTTC. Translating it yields CAFDRGRKTGYTF. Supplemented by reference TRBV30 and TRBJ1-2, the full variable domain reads SQTIHQWPATLVQPVGSPLSLECTVEGTSNPNLYWYRQAAGRGLQLLFYSVGIGQISSEVPQNLSASRPQDRQFILSSKKLLLSDSGFYLCAFDRGRKTGYTFGSGTRLTVV.

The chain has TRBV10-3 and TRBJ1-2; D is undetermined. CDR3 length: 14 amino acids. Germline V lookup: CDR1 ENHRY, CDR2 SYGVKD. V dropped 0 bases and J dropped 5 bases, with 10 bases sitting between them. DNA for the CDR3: TGTGCCATCAGTGAGTCGAGCTTGTGGTATGGCTACACCTTC. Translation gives CAISESSLWYGYTF.

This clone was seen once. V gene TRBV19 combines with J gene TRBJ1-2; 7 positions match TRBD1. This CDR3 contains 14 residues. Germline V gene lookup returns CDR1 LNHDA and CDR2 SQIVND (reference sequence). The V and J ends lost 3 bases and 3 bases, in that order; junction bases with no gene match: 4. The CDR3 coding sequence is TGTGCCAGTAGTATCAGGGGGGATTACTATGGCTACACCTTC. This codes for CASSIRGDYYGYTF.

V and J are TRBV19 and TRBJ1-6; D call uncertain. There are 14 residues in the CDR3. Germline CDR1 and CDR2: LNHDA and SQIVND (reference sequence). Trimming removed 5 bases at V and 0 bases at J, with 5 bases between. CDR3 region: CASSLSSYNSPLHF. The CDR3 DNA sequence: TGTGCCAGTAGTTTGAGCTCCTATAATTCACCCCTCCACTTT.

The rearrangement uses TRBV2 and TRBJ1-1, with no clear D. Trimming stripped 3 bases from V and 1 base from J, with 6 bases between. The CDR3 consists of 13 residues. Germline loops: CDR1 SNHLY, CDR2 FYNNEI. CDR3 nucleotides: TGTGCCAGCAGTGACGGTCAGAACACTGAAGCTTTCTTT. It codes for CASSDGQNTEAFF. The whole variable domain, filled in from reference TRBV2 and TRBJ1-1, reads EPEVTQTPSHQVTQMGQEVILRCVPISNHLYFYWYRQILGQKVEFLVSFYNNEISEKSEIFDDQFSVERPDGSNFTLKIRSTKLEDSAMYFCASSDGQNTEAFFGQGTRLTVV.

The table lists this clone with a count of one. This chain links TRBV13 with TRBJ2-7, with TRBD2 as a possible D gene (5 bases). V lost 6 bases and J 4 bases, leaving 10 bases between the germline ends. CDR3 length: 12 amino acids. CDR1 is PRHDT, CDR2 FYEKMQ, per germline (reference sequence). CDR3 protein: CASSSSGYEQYF. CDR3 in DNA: TGTGCCAGCAGTTCGAGCGGATACGAGCAGTACTTC.

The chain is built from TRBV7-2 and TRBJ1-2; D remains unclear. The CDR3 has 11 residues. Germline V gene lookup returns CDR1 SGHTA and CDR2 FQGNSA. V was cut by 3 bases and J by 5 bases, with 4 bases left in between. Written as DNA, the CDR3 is TGTGCCAGCAGCTTCTCGTATGGCTACACCTTC. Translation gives CASSFSYGYTF.

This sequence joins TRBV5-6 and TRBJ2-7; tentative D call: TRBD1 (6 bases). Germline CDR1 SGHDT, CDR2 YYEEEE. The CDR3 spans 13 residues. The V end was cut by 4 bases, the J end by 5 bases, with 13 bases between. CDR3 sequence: CASSLRTVHEQYF. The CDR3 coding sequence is TGTGCCAGCAGCCTACGGACAGTACACGAGCAGTACTTC.

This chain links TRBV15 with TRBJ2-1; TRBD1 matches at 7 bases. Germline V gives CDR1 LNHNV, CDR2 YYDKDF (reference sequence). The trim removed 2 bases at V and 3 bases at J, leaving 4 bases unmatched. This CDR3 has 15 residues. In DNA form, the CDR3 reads TGTGCCACCAGCAGATGGGACAGAAACTACAATGAGCAGTTCTTC. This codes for CATSRWDRNYNEQFF.

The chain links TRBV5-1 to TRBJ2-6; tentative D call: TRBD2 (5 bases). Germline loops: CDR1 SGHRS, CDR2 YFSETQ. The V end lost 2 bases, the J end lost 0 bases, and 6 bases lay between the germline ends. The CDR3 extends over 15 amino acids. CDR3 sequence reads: CASSFAGSGANVLTF. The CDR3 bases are TGCGCCAGCAGCTTCGCGGGCTCTGGGGCCAACGTCCTGACTTTC.

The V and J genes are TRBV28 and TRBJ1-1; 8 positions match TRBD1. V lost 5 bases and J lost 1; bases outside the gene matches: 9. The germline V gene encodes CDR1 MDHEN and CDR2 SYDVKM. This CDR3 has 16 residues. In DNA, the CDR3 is TGTGCCAGCAGTCTGGATACCGGGACAGGGAACACTGAAGCTTTCTTT. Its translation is CASSLDTGTGNTEAFF.

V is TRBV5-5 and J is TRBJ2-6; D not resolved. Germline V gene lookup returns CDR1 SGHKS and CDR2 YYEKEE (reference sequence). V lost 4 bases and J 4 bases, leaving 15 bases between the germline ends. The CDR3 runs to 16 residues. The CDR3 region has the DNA TGTGCCAGCAGCCCTCAGGTAGGATCCGGGGCCAACGTCCTGACTTTC. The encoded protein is CASSPQVGSGANVLTF. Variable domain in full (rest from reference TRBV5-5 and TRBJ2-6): DAGVTQSPTHLIKTRGQQVTLRCSPISGHKSVSWYQQVLGQGPQFIFQYYEKEERGRGNFPDRFSARQFPNYSSELNVNALLLGDSALYLCASSPQVGSGANVLTFGAGSRLTVL.

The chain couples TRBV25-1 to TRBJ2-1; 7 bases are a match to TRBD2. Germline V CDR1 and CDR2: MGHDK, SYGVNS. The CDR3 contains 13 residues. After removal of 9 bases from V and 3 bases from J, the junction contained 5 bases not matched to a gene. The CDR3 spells CASSGGRYNEQFF. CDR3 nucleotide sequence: TGTGCCAGTTCGGGAGGACGCTACAATGAGCAGTTCTTC.

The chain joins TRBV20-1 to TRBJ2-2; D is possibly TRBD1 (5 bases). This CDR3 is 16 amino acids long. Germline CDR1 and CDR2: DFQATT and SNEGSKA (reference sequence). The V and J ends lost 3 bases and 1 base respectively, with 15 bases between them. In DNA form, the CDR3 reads TGCAGTGCTAGTAATGGGGCAAGGGTGAACACCGGGGAGCTGTTTTTT. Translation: CSASNGARVNTGELFF.